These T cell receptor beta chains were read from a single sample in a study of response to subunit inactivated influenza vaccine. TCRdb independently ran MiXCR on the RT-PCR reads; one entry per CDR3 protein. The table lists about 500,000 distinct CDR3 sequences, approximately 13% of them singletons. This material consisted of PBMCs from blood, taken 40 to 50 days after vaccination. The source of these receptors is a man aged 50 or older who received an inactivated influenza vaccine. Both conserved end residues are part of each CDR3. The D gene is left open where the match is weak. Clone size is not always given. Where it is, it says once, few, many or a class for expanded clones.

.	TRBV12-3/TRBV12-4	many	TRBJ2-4	CASSTGTMINIQYF	TGTGCCAGCAGTACCGGGACAATGATCAACATTCAGTACTTC
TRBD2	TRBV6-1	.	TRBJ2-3	CASRPSPGAGEGDTQYF	TGTGCCAGCAGGCCTAGCCCTGGGGCGGGAGAGGGAGATACGCAGTATTTT
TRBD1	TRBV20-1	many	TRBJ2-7	CSARDPTGGDEQYF	TGCAGTGCTAGAGACCCGACAGGGGGCGACGAGCAGTACTTC
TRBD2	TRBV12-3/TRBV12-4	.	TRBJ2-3	CASTQGTSATITDTQYF	TGTGCCAGCACCCAAGGGACTAGCGCTACCATCACAGATACGCAGTATTTT
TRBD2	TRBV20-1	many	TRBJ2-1	CSAPSGRAGVWNEQFF	TGCAGTGCCCCCAGCGGGAGGGCCGGGGTTTGGAATGAGCAGTTCTTC
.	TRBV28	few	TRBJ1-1	CASSFWDTRNTEAFF	TGTGCCAGCAGTTTTTGGGATACACGGAACACTGAAGCTTTCTTT
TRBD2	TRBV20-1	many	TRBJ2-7	CSARAGWVAGTYEQYF	TGCAGTGCTAGAGCTGGCTGGGTAGCGGGTACTTACGAGCAGTACTTC
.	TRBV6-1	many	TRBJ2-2	CASSVRWDTGELFF	TGTGCCAGCAGTGTAAGGTGGGACACCGGGGAGCTGTTTTTT
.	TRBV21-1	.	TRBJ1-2	CASSKDGGGYTF	TGTGCCAGCAGCAAAGATGGGGGCGGCTACACCTTC
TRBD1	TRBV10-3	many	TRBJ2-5	CAISGGQGETQYF	TGTGCCATCAGTGGAGGACAGGGCGAGACCCAGTACTTC
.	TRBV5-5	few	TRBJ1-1	CASSFGWGDTEAFF	TGTGCCAGCAGCTTCGGGTGGGGGGACACTGAAGCTTTCTTT
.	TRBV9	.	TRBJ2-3	CASSGGSRRTNTDTQYF	TGTGCCAGCAGCGGAGGTAGCCGCCGTACAAACACAGATACGCAGTATTTT
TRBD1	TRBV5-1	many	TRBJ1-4	CASTRTGGVTNEKLFF	TGCGCCAGCACCAGGACAGGGGGCGTTACTAATGAAAAACTGTTTTTT
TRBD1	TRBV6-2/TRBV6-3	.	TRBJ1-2	CASSHGTGHGYTF	TGTGCCAGCAGTCATGGGACAGGACATGGCTACACCTTC
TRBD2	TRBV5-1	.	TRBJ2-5	CASSLAVRGAKETQYF	TGCGCCAGCAGCTTGGCCGTGCGGGGGGCCAAAGAGACCCAGTACTTC
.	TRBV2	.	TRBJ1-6	CASSAGWGRSNSPLHF	TGTGCCAGCAGTGCCGGGTGGGGAAGATCTAATTCACCCCTCCACTTT
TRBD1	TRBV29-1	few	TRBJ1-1	CSVQQQGARNTEAFF	TGCAGCGTTCAACAACAGGGGGCGCGGAACACTGAAGCTTTCTTT
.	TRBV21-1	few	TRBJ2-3	CASSPFVFAGLHFTDTQYF	TGTGCCAGCAGCCCGTTTGTTTTCGCGGGGCTGCATTTCACAGATACGCAGTATTTT
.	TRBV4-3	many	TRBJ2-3	CASSQEWGAVADTQYF	TGCGCCAGCAGCCAAGAGTGGGGGGCAGTCGCAGATACGCAGTATTTT
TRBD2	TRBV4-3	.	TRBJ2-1	CASSQLLSGGYYNEQFF	TGCGCCAGCAGCCAATTACTTTCGGGGGGGTACTACAATGAGCAGTTCTTC
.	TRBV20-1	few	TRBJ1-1	CSASVGANTEAFF	TGCAGTGCTAGTGTTGGAGCGAACACTGAAGCTTTCTTT
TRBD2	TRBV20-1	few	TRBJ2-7	CSARGDYTYEQYF	TGCAGTGCTAGAGGGGACTACACCTACGAGCAGTACTTC
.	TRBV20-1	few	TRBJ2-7	CSVAVQSLYEQYF	TGCAGTGTTGCTGTGCAGAGCTTATACGAGCAGTACTTC
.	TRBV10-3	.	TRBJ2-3	CAISESASTSTDTQYF	TGTGCCATCAGTGAGTCGGCGTCCACTAGCACAGATACGCAGTATTTT
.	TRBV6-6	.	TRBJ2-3	CASRRTPDTQYF	TGTGCCAGCAGAAGGACTCCAGATACGCAGTATTTT
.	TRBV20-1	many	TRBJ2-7	CSAQTASGFKPLYEQYF	TGCAGTGCTCAGACGGCCAGTGGATTTAAGCCCCTCTACGAGCAGTACTTC
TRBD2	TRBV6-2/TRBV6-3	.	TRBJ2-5	CASSYLPRGGRQETQYF	TGTGCCAGCAGTTACCTACCTCGCGGGGGACGCCAAGAGACCCAGTACTTC
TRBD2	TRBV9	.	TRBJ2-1	CASSVQLAGAHEQFF	TGTGCCAGCAGCGTACAACTAGCGGGAGCTCATGAGCAGTTCTTC
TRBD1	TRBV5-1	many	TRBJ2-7	CASSSYPGQGSYEQYF	TGCGCCAGCAGCTCTTATCCGGGACAGGGGTCCTACGAGCAGTACTTC
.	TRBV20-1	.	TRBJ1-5	CSARSLGGLGQPQHF	TGCAGTGCTCGTTCCCTGGGGGGGTTAGGCCAGCCCCAGCATTTT
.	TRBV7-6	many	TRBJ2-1	CASSLVAGRYNEQFF	TGTGCCAGCAGCTTAGTTGCGGGAAGGTACAATGAGCAGTTCTTC
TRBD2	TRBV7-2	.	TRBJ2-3	CASSPRTSRTDTQYF	TGTGCCAGCAGCCCGCGGACTAGCAGGACAGATACGCAGTATTTT
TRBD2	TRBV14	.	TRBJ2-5	CASSQESGGRRTQYF	TGTGCCAGCAGCCAAGAGTCGGGGGGGCGGAGGACCCAGTACTTC
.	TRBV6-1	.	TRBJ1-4	CASSRTGQGNGKLFF	TGTGCCAGCAGCCGCACGGGGCAGGGGAATGGAAAACTGTTTTTT
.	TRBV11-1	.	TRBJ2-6	CASSLGGRLPSGANVLTF	TGTGCCAGCAGCTTAGGGGGAAGGCTTCCCTCTGGGGCCAACGTCCTGACTTTC
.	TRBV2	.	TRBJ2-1	CASSEPGEQFF	TGTGCCAGCAGTGAGCCTGGGGAGCAGTTCTTC
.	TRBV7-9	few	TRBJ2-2	CASSSAGYGELFF	TGTGCCAGCAGCTCCGCGGGTTACGGGGAGCTGTTTTTT
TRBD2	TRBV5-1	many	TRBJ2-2	CASSPGGPTTGELFF	TGCGCCAGCAGCCCGGGGGGGCCTACAACCGGGGAGCTGTTTTTT
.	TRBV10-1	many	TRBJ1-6	CASSYTGNSPLHF	TGCGCCAGCAGTTACACGGGGAATTCACCCCTCCACTTT
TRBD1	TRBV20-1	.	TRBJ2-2	CSARGPVEIGGELFF	TGCAGTGCCAGGGGGCCGGTAGAAATCGGCGGGGAGCTGTTTTTT
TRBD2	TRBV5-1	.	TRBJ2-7	CASSYSGREGEQYF	TGCGCCAGCAGTTATAGCGGGAGAGAAGGCGAGCAGTACTTC
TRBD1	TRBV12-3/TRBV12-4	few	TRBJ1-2	CASSQPGTGNGYTF	TGTGCCAGCAGTCAGCCCGGGACAGGGAATGGCTACACCTTC
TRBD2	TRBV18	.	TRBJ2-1	CATKGSGTIYNEQFF	TGTGCCACCAAAGGTAGCGGGACTATCTACAATGAGCAGTTCTTC
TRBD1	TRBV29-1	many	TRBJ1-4	CSVVGQGGEKLFF	TGCAGCGTTGTGGGACAGGGAGGCGAAAAACTGTTTTTT
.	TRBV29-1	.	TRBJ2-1	CSSISGPPYSEQFF	TGCAGCTCAATAAGCGGACCACCCTACAGTGAGCAGTTCTTC
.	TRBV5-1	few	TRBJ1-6	CASSLEGRGGSPLHF	TGCGCCAGCAGCTTGGAAGGAAGGGGTGGTTCACCCCTCCACTTT
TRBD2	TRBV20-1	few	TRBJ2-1	CSAWIGTSGYNEQFF	TGCAGTGCTTGGATCGGGACTAGCGGATACAATGAGCAGTTCTTC
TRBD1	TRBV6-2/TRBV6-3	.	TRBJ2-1	CASSISGTATNNEQFF	TGTGCCAGCAGTATATCGGGGACAGCTACTAACAATGAGCAGTTCTTC
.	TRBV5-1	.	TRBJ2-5	CASSLGSPQETQYF	TGCGCCAGCAGCTTGGGAAGCCCTCAAGAGACCCAGTACTTC
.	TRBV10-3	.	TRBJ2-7	CAVNTDRHF	TGTGCCGTTAACACGGATCGACACTTC
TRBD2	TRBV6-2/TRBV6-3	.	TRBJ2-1	CASTAGLAGRRFF	TGTGCCAGCACTGCGGGCCTAGCGGGCCGAAGATTCTTC
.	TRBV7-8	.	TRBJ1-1	CASSLPSTGELNTEAFF	TGTGCCAGCTCCCTTCCATCCACCGGAGAACTGAACACTGAAGCTTTCTTT
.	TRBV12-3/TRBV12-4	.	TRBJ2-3	CASTTTGSRTDTQYF	TGTGCCAGCACCACGACCGGGAGCCGCACAGATACGCAGTATTTT